These 29 T cell receptor beta chains came from one sample sequenced in a study of T cell clonality in common variable immunodeficiency. Only in-frame clones appear in the TCRdb table, and some are missing; sequencing was by immunoSEQ multiplex PCR. Recorded here are tens of thousands of clones, none singletons. The material sequenced was peripheral blood mononuclear cells. These receptors were taken from a person between 18 and 69 years old in good health.

This clone has ten or more counts. The read comes to an end 3 residues before the CDR3 does, leaving the germline J gene to fill in the end. This rearrangement joins TRBV29-1 to TRBJ2-5; 11 bases map to TRBD2. The CDR3 is made up of 14 amino acids. Germline V lookup: CDR1 SQVTM, CDR2 ANQGSEA. V lost 3 bases and J lost 5; bases outside the gene matches: 5. The CDR3 spells CSVEGLAARETQYF. The sequenced CDR3 bases are TGCAGCGTTGAGGGACTAGCGGCTCGGGAGACC.

This clone was picked up many times. The CDR3 is cut off 3 residues early in the read; its end comes from the germline J gene. J is TRBJ2-1 and V is TRBV10-3, with 7 bases identical to TRBD1. There are 18 residues in the CDR3. Germline V gene data show CDR1 as ENHRY and CDR2 as SYGVKD. After removal of 1 base from V and 2 bases from J, the junction contained 11 bases not matched to a gene. The CDR3 sequence: CAISEFPIGTETYNEQFF. The part of the CDR3 DNA that was read is TGTGCCATCAGTGAGTTTCCTATCGGGACAGAAACCTACAATGAG.

This clone was observed at least ten times. The read is 3 residues too short to cover the CDR3 end, so that end is filled in from the germline J gene. The chain links TRBV28 to TRBJ2-5; 7 nucleotides agree with TRBD2. The V and J ends lost 5 bases and 2 bases, in that order; junction bases with no gene match: 8. Per germline, CDR1 MDHEN and CDR2 SYDVKM. The CDR3 extends over 15 amino acids. The CDR3 protein is CASSGAGTTQETQYF. The sequenced CDR3 bases are TGTGCCAGCAGTGGGGCCGGGACTACACAAGAGACC.

This clone has a count of ten or more. The read terminates 3 residues ahead of where the CDR3 ends, so the germline J gene completes it. This rearrangement joins TRBV7-2 to TRBJ1-1, with 9 bases lining up with TRBD1. The germline gives CDR1 SGHTA, CDR2 FQGNSA. After removal of 6 bases from V and 6 bases from J, the junction contained 8 bases not matched to a gene. The CDR3 runs to 14 residues. The CDR3 DNA, read in part, is TGTGCCAGCAGTCGGGACAGGGATTGGTCTGAA. Its translation: CASSRDRDWSE. The CDR3 in full is CASSRDRDWSEAFF.

This clone was counted at least ten times. Partial CDR3 DNA: TGTGCCAGCAGCCAATGGGCCGACATTTACGAG. Protein product: CASSQWADIYE. The entire CDR3 reads CASSQWADIYEQYF. This rearrangement joins TRBV16 to TRBJ2-7; D gene unclear. From the germline J gene comes the end of the CDR3, since the read stops 3 residues before it. V shed 1 base and J shed 4 bases, with 11 bases lying between them. CDR3 length: 14 residues. Germline lookup yields CDR1 KGHSY and CDR2 FQNENV.

Many counts were recorded for this clone. The observed sequence ends 3 residues before the CDR3 terminus, with the missing tail filled in from the germline J gene. V is TRBV5-1 and J is TRBJ2-2, with D hard to call. This CDR3 region has 13 residues. V was cut by 0 bases and J by 4 bases, with 4 bases left in between. CDR1 is SGHRS and CDR2 is YFSETQ in the germline V gene. CDR3 residues: CASSLAVTGELFF. The sequenced part of the CDR3 DNA is TGCGCCAGCAGCTTGGCAGTCACCGGGGAG.

The table lists this clone with many counts. With the read ending 3 residues before the CDR3 end, the germline J gene is used to fill in that end. The chain joins TRBV20-1 to TRBJ1-6, with TRBD1 matching over 10 bases. V trimming: 3 bases; J trimming: 9 bases; junction bases outside the gene matches: 8. The germline V gene has CDR1 DFQATT and CDR2 SNEGSKA (reference sequence). The CDR3 consists of 15 residues. The sequenced CDR3 bases are TGCAGTGCTAGGGGCTCGGGACAGGGGAGTTCACCC. Its protein is CSARGSGQGSSP. The full CDR3 sequence reads CSARGSGQGSSPLHF.

Turning to this clone: The read comes to an end 3 residues before the CDR3 does, leaving the germline J gene to fill in the end. V is TRBV11-3 and J is TRBJ2-7, with D unresolved. Trimming took off 1 base at V and 2 bases at J, with 9 bases between the two ends. Germline CDR1 reads SGHNT; CDR2 reads YENEEA. This CDR3 spans 14 amino acids. The CDR3 here is CASSLGGTTYEQYF. The CDR3 DNA, read in part, is TGTGCCAGCAGCTTAGGAGGAACTACCTACGAG.

This clone was counted many times. Read data end 3 residues before the CDR3 end; the end is taken from the germline J gene. This chain links TRBV6-4 with TRBJ2-4, with 9 bases aligning to TRBD2. This CDR3 is built from 16 residues. Looked up from germline, CDR1 is MRHNA and CDR2 is SNTAGT. Trimming removed 7 bases from V and 3 bases from J; junction bases left unmatched: 10. The covered CDR3 bases are TGTGCCAGCACCGCCGAGGCTAGCGGGGACAAAAACATT. Translation: CASTAEASGDKNI. The entire CDR3 reads CASTAEASGDKNIQYF.

This clone was seen at least ten times. Incomplete CDR3 DNA: TGTGCCAGCAGCTCTAGCGGGAGGGGGAAAGAGACC. Translated: CASSSSGRGKET. The whole CDR3 is CASSSSGRGKETQYF. The rearrangement links TRBV7-3 to TRBJ2-5; 12 bases match TRBD2. The read ends 3 residues before the CDR3 terminus; that terminus is restored from the germline J gene. Germline lookup yields CDR1 SGHTA and CDR2 FQGTGA. The CDR3 sequence is 15 residues long. Trimming took 4 bases from V and 3 from J; bases not matched to a gene: 3.

There are many counts of this clone. The read is 3 residues too short to cover the CDR3 end, so that end is filled in from the germline J gene. The genes are TRBV20-1 and TRBJ2-1, with TRBD2 matching over 9 bases. Per the germline V gene, CDR1 is DFQATT and CDR2 is SNEGSKA (reference sequence). J lost 2 bases, V lost 0 bases, and 11 bases had no gene match. CDR3 length equals 18 residues. CDR3 DNA (partial): TGCAGTGCTAGAGACCCCCTCTCCTCTAGCGGGGCCTACAATGAG. This gives the protein CSARDPLSSSGAYNE. The entire CDR3 protein is CSARDPLSSSGAYNEQFF.

In this sample, this clone turned up many times. The read finishes 3 residues shy of the CDR3 end, and the germline J gene is used to complete it. This chain links TRBV4-1 with TRBJ2-1; 10 nucleotides match TRBD2. The CDR3 runs 15 residues. V dropped 1 base and J dropped 8; count of bases not matched to a gene: 5. The germline CDR1 and CDR2 sequences are MGHRA and YSYEKL. The CDR3 is CASSQASGSLDEQFF. The CDR3 DNA, read in part, is TGCGCCAGCAGCCAAGCTAGCGGGAGTCTTGATGAG.

Ten or more counts support this clone. The read terminates 3 residues ahead of where the CDR3 ends, so the germline J gene completes it. The J gene is TRBJ1-3, the V gene TRBV18; D possibly corresponds to TRBD1 (6 bases). V gave up 5 bases and J gave up 0 bases, with 11 bases separating them. This CDR3 comprises 15 residues. In germline, CDR1 is KGHSH, CDR2 LQKENI. CDR3 amino acids: CASSETGLSGNTIYF. The CDR3 bases that were read are TGTGCCAGCTCAGAGACAGGACTCTCTGGAAACACC.

A word on this clone: Coverage ceases 3 residues before the CDR3 finishes, and the germline J gene fills in the end. The V gene is TRBV18, the J gene TRBJ2-3; D perhaps matches TRBD2 (6 bases). Trimming shortened V by 3 bases and J by 4 bases, and 14 bases separated the two germline ends. Germline V lookup: CDR1 KGHSH, CDR2 LQKENI. CDR3 length: 15 amino acids. The CDR3 DNA, read in part, is TGTGCCAGCTCACCTGGACGCCGCGGGGCAGATACG. Translating gives CASSPGRRGADT. The full CDR3 is CASSPGRRGADTQYF.

Many counts were recorded for this clone. The observed sequence ends 3 residues before the CDR3 terminus, with the missing tail filled in from the germline J gene. The chain carries TRBV3-1 (or the pseudogene TRBV3-2) and TRBJ2-7, with D unresolved. Trimming cost V 1 base and J 3 bases, with 13 bases left between them. CDR1 is LGHDT, CDR2 YNNKEL, per germline (reference sequence). The length of the CDR3 is 15 residues. The CDR3 loop is CASSQASARGYEQYF. The CDR3 bases that were read are TGTGCCAGCAGCCAAGCTTCGGCTAGAGGCTACGAG.

At least ten counts were recorded for this clone. From the germline J gene comes the end of the CDR3, since the read stops 3 residues before it. The chain links TRBV6-1 to TRBJ1-1; no reliable D call. CDR1 is MNHNS and CDR2 is SASEGT in the germline V gene. Trimming shortened V by 3 bases and J by 0 bases, and 11 bases separated the two germline ends. This CDR3 spans 15 amino acids. CDR3 DNA (partial): TGTGCCAGCAGTGATTACTACGGGGTGAACACTGAA. This sequence encodes CASSDYYGVNTE. The full CDR3 reads CASSDYYGVNTEAFF.

This clone came up many times. The sequenced fragment ends 3 residues before the CDR3 boundary, so the rest is inferred from the germline J gene. The J gene is TRBJ1-1, the V gene TRBV20-1; no clear D gene. CDR3 length: 13 amino acids. V lost 2 bases to trimming and J lost 0 bases, with 7 bases between them. CDR1 is DFQATT and CDR2 is SNEGSKA in the germline V gene (reference sequence). CDR3 residues: CSARYQMNTEAFF. CDR3 DNA, as far as it was read: TGCAGTGCTAGATATCAGATGAACACTGAA.

This clone was recorded at least ten times. Coverage ceases 3 residues before the CDR3 finishes, and the germline J gene fills in the end. The chain has TRBV7-9 and TRBJ2-1, with 10 bases fitting TRBD1. The V gene's germline CDR1 is SEHNR and CDR2 FQNEAQ (reference sequence). V shed 8 bases, J shed 6 bases, and the junction held 4 bases outside the gene matches. CDR3 length: 13 residues. The sequenced part of the CDR3 DNA is TGTGCCAGCTCGGGACAGGGGTCCAATGAG. As protein: CASSGQGSNE. In full, the CDR3 is CASSGQGSNEQFF.

This clone occurred many times. Sequencing ends 3 residues short of the CDR3 end; the germline J gene provides the rest. This chain joins TRBV5-4 and TRBJ1-2; TRBD1 matches 11 bases. Trimming took 5 bases from V and 4 from J; bases not matched to a gene: 4. Looked up from germline, CDR1 is SGHNT and CDR2 is YYREEE (reference sequence). There are 14 residues in the CDR3. The CDR3 bases that were read are TGTGCCAGCAGGGCCGGACAGGGGGCCTATGGC. It translates to CASRAGQGAYG. The complete CDR3 protein is CASRAGQGAYGYTF.

This clone was detected many times. The CDR3 extends 3 residues past the end of the read, so its final part is completed from the germline J gene. The rearrangement joins TRBV6-4 to TRBJ2-7, with D perhaps TRBD2 (5 bases). V was cut by 6 bases and J by 0 bases, with 15 bases left in between. CDR1 is MRHNA, CDR2 SNTAGT, per germline. The CDR3 runs 15 residues. The sequenced part of the CDR3 DNA is TGTGCCAGCAGGGACCCTCGGGGATACTCCTACGAG. Its protein is CASRDPRGYSYE. The entire CDR3 protein reads CASRDPRGYSYEQYF.

This clone showed up many times. Sequencing ends 3 residues short of the CDR3 end; the germline J gene provides the rest. The chain is built from TRBV14 and TRBJ2-3; D is ambiguous. CDR1 and CDR2 (germline): SGHDN, FVKESK. Between the trimmed V and J ends, which lost 6 bases and 1 base, there was a span of 8 bases. The CDR3 is 13 amino acids. This CDR3 is CASSYTRTDTQYF. CDR3 DNA, as far as it was read: TGTGCCAGCAGTTATACACGCACAGATACG.

This clone was counted at least ten times. Sequencing ends 3 residues short of the CDR3 end; the germline J gene provides the rest. V gene TRBV29-1 combines with J gene TRBJ2-3; 10 nucleotides match TRBD1. The CDR3 has 15 residues. Germline CDR1 and CDR2: SQVTM and ANQGSEA. V trimming: 3 bases; J trimming: 6 bases; junction bases outside the gene matches: 9. CDR3 sequence reads: CSVEGRDRGGDTQYF. The DNA read from the CDR3 is TGCAGCGTTGAGGGCCGGGACAGGGGTGGGGATACG.

This clone was detected ten times or more. The read stops 3 residues short of the end of the CDR3; the missing end is completed from the germline J gene. The V and J genes are TRBV6-1 and TRBJ1-6; D is uncertain. Germline CDR1 is MNHNS and CDR2 is SASEGT. CDR3 length: 11 residues. The V end lost 4 bases, the J end lost 9 bases, and 4 bases lay between the germline ends. The sequenced CDR3 bases are TGTGCCAGCAGTGCCTTTTCACCC. As protein: CASSAFSP. Given in full, the CDR3 is CASSAFSPLHF.

This clone was seen ten or more times. The read comes to an end 3 residues before the CDR3 does, leaving the germline J gene to fill in the end. The chain recombines TRBV28 with TRBJ2-1, with D maybe TRBD2 (5 bases). The CDR3 totals 15 residues. Germline-derived CDR1 and CDR2 are MDHEN and SYDVKM. V was cut by 6 bases and J by 9 bases, with 21 bases left in between. Incomplete CDR3 DNA: TGTGCCAGCAGCCCCGGGCGGGCTCCCCGGGGTGAG. This gives the protein CASSPGRAPRGE. The full-length CDR3 reads as CASSPGRAPRGEQFF.

This clone was picked up many times. The CDR3 end lies 3 residues beyond the end of the read and is filled in from the germline J gene. The V gene is TRBV5-6, the J gene TRBJ2-1; 9 bases map to TRBD2. The CDR3 has 15 residues. The V gene end was trimmed by 4 bases and the J gene end by 5 bases; junction bases not matched to a gene: 7. CDR1 and CDR2 from the germline V gene are SGHDT and YYEEEE. The CDR3 here is CASSPPSGNNNEQFF. The sequenced part of the CDR3 DNA is TGTGCCAGCAGCCCCCCTAGCGGGAACAACAATGAG.

This clone showed up many times. The read terminates 3 residues ahead of where the CDR3 ends, so the germline J gene completes it. This chain connects TRBV18 to TRBJ2-7; 11 bases line up with TRBD2. V lost 4 bases and J lost 0; bases outside the gene matches: 5. The CDR3 extends over 16 amino acids. Per the germline V gene, CDR1 is KGHSH and CDR2 is LQKENI. CDR3 bases read: TGTGCCAGCTCACAACCGGGACTAGCGGCCTCCTACGAG. This sequence encodes CASSQPGLAASYE. From start to end, the CDR3 is CASSQPGLAASYEQYF.

Ten or more counts support this clone. Sequencing ends 3 residues short of the CDR3 end; the germline J gene provides the rest. V gene TRBV10-3 combines with J gene TRBJ2-5; TRBD2 agrees at 8 bases. CDR3 length equals 15 residues. Germline-derived CDR1 and CDR2 are ENHRY and SYGVKD. After removal of 0 bases from V and 5 bases from J, the junction contained 5 bases not matched to a gene. CDR3 amino acids: CAISESFAGGETQYF. CDR3 DNA (partial): TGTGCCATCAGTGAGTCGTTTGCGGGAGGCGAGACC.

Many counts were recorded for this clone. The DNA ends 3 residues before the CDR3 does, and the rest of the CDR3 is filled in from the germline J gene. This chain joins TRBV20-1 and TRBJ2-3, with D perhaps matching TRBD2 (5 bases). Germline CDR1 reads DFQATT; CDR2 reads SNEGSKA (reference sequence). Trimming removed 4 bases from V and 3 bases from J, with 14 bases in between. This CDR3 spans 14 amino acids. The DNA read from the CDR3 is TGCAGTGCTACGGATCACCGAGGGACAGATACG. Translated: CSATDHRGTDT. The CDR3 as a whole reads CSATDHRGTDTQYF.

The sample holds many counts of this clone. The read ends 3 residues before the CDR3 terminus; that terminus is restored from the germline J gene. This chain connects TRBV7-9 to TRBJ2-5; possibly TRBD2 for D (5 bases). This CDR3 has 13 residues. The germline CDR1 and CDR2 sequences are SEHNR and FQNEAQ (reference sequence). With 7 bases removed from V and 5 bases from J, the gap between germline ends came to 14 bases. CDR3 bases read: TGTGCCAGCACCCGAGCGGCCGGTGAGACC. Its protein product is CASTRAAGET. The whole CDR3 protein is CASTRAAGETQYF.